This entry lists 32 T cell receptor beta chains sequenced from one sample in a study of blood T cell repertoires in COVID-19. Repertoires were generated with immunoSEQ multiplex PCR, while TCRdb's copy carries only in-frame clones and drops some. The sample yields 70,000 to 75,000 clones, roughly 85% seen once. The sample was peripheral blood. Source of these receptors: a woman aged 55 to 70 with acute or convalescent COVID-19.

A single count supports this clone. This chain uses TRBV6-5 with TRBJ1-2; D may be TRBD1 (5 bases). The germline V gene has CDR1 MNHEY and CDR2 SVGAGI. The CDR3 consists of 13 residues. Trimming cost V 7 bases and J 8 bases, with 17 bases left between them. CDR3 sequence reads: CASTLPGGRGYTF. DNA of the CDR3: TGTGCCAGCACCCTACCGGGGGGGAGAGGCTACACCTTC.

CDR3 amino acids: CASSYSMSGLSYEQYF. In nucleotides, the CDR3 is TGTGCCAGCAGTTACTCGATGTCAGGGCTCTCCTACGAGCAGTACTTC. The rearrangement joins TRBV6-5 to TRBJ2-7; D perhaps matches TRBD1 (5 bases). CDR1 is MNHEY and CDR2 is SVGAGI in the germline V gene. With 0 bases removed from V and 0 bases from J, the gap between germline ends came to 12 bases. The CDR3 loop spans 16 amino acids.

The V and J genes are TRBV24-1 and TRBJ1-1, with D maybe TRBD1 (6 bases). V dropped 3 bases and J dropped 3 bases, with 13 bases sitting between them. CDR1 and CDR2 from the germline V gene are KGHDR and SFDVKD. The CDR3 consists of 15 residues. The CDR3 loop reads CATSDGGGSYTEAFF. CDR3 bases: TGTGCCACCAGTGATGGGGGGGGCAGCTACACTGAAGCTTTCTTT.

The chain couples TRBV6-5 to TRBJ2-7; the match to TRBD1 covers 10 bases. With 6 bases clipped from V and 3 bases from J, the junction kept 8 bases outside the gene matches. Germline V lookup: CDR1 MNHEY, CDR2 SVGAGI. The CDR3 runs to 15 residues. The CDR3 spells CASSRGTGANYEQYF. The CDR3 bases are TGTGCCAGCAGCCGAGGGACAGGGGCCAACTACGAGCAGTACTTC.

This rearrangement joins TRBV5-1 to TRBJ1-2; no clear D. Germline lookup yields CDR1 SGHRS and CDR2 YFSETQ. The CDR3 extends over 15 amino acids. The V gene lost 4 bases and the J gene lost 1 base, with 14 bases spanning the gap. In DNA, the CDR3 is TGCGCCAGCAGCCCGCGACCGGGGATTAACTATGGCTACACCTTC. It codes for CASSPRPGINYGYTF.

V gene TRBV28 combines with J gene TRBJ1-3; maybe TRBD1 (6 bases). The ends were cut back, 6 bases at V and 7 bases at J, with 19 bases in the middle. The CDR3 has 15 residues. Germline CDR1 and CDR2: MDHEN and SYDVKM. The CDR3 DNA reads as TGTGCCAGCAGCGACTCCCCCCTGAGGGGGAACACCATATATTTT. It codes for CASSDSPLRGNTIYF.

The chain employs TRBV6-6 and TRBJ1-2; no clear D. Trimming cost V 5 bases and J 0 bases, with 19 bases left between them. The CDR3 has 17 residues. Germline loops: CDR1 MNHNY, CDR2 SVGAGI (reference sequence). CDR3 amino acids: CASSRNLQAASNYGYTF. The CDR3 DNA reads TGTGCCAGCAGTCGGAACCTGCAAGCCGCATCTAACTATGGCTACACCTTC.

This chain joins TRBV7-3 and TRBJ2-3; 13 nucleotides line up with TRBD2. In germline, CDR1 is SGHTA, CDR2 FQGTGA. Trimming cost V 5 bases and J 3 bases; bases outside gene matches: 11. This CDR3 has 18 amino acids. The CDR3 DNA sequence: TGTGCCAGCAGCGAGTCCCCAACGGGACTAGCGGGGACAGATACGCAGTATTTT. It codes for CASSESPTGLAGTDTQYF.

The chain is built from TRBV9 and TRBJ2-3; TRBD2 matches at 8 bases. The CDR3 has 16 amino acids. The germline CDR1 and CDR2 sequences are SGDLS and YYNGEE. The J segment lost 0 bases and the V segment lost 0 bases, leaving 3 bases of the junction unmatched. This CDR3 is CASSVASSGSTDTQYF. CDR3 nucleotides: TGTGCCAGCAGCGTAGCGTCTAGCGGGAGCACAGATACGCAGTATTTT.

V is TRBV7-8 and J is TRBJ1-2; 7 nucleotides line up with TRBD1. The junction had 14 bases not matched to a gene; V was cut back by 5 bases and J by 2 bases. The CDR3 consists of 17 residues. In germline, CDR1 is SGHVS, CDR2 FQNEAQ. CDR3 sequence (DNA): TGTGCCAGCAGCCCGCAAACTTGGACAGGACCCAACTATGGCTACACCTTC. Amino acid sequence: CASSPQTWTGPNYGYTF.

This clone appeared a few times. The chain is built from TRBV19 and TRBJ1-2; D ambiguous. The CDR3 runs to 12 residues. CDR1 is LNHDA and CDR2 is SQIVND in the germline V gene (reference sequence). Trimming took off 9 bases at V and 0 bases at J, with 8 bases between the two ends. The CDR3 sequence is CASSLTNYGYTF. CDR3 bases: TGTGCCAGCAGTCTTACTAACTATGGCTACACCTTC. The whole variable domain, filled in from reference TRBV19 and TRBJ1-2, reads DGGITQSPKYLFRKEGQNVTLSCEQNLNHDAMYWYRQDPGQGLRLIYYSQIVNDFQKGDIAEGYSVSREKKESFPLTVTSAQKNPTAFYLCASSLTNYGYTFGSGTRLTVV.

V gene TRBV6-1 combines with J gene TRBJ1-4; D not certain. CDR3 length: 15 residues. Germline CDR1 and CDR2: MNHNS and SASEGT. V lost 1 base and J lost 10, with 16 bases in between. The CDR3 bases are TGTGCCAGCAGTGAAGGCGGATCCCTGCCGGGAAAACTGTTTTTT. It encodes CASSEGGSLPGKLFF.

This clone was counted between two and nine times. The chain employs TRBV5-1 and TRBJ2-6; TRBD2 might be the D (7 bases). The germline V gene has CDR1 SGHRS and CDR2 YFSETQ. This CDR3 contains 17 residues. Between the trimmed V and J ends, which lost 1 base and 4 bases, there was a span of 15 bases. CDR3 nucleotide sequence: TGCGCCAGCAGCTTGACACCGGGGGGCGAAGGGGCCAACGTCCTGACTTTC. Protein product: CASSLTPGGEGANVLTF.

The CDR3 spells CASTLTWGSTGQGASGNQPQHF. The CDR3 region has the DNA TGCGCCAGCACATTAACATGGGGAAGTACCGGACAGGGGGCTTCAGGCAATCAGCCCCAGCATTTT. This chain joins TRBV23-1 and TRBJ1-5; TRBD1 agrees at 11 bases. TRBV23-1 is designated an ORF whose function remains uncertain. The length of the CDR3 is 22 residues. V shed 7 bases, J shed 2 bases, and the junction held 25 bases outside the gene matches.

This chain uses TRBV5-5 with TRBJ2-7; D gene uncertain. V shed 4 bases and J shed 0 bases, with 14 bases lying between them. Germline loops: CDR1 SGHKS, CDR2 YYEKEE (reference sequence). There are 15 residues in the CDR3. The CDR3 DNA is TGTGCCAGCAGCCCAAGTCGTGGCAGCTCCTACGAGCAGTACTTC. As protein: CASSPSRGSSYEQYF.

The chain carries TRBV29-1 and TRBJ2-3, with 9 bases lining up with TRBD2. Germline lookup yields CDR1 SQVTM and CDR2 ANQGSEA. This CDR3 has 13 residues. With 1 base clipped from V and 7 bases from J, the junction kept 3 bases outside the gene matches. Here the CDR3 reads CSVEVAGGHTQYF. The CDR3 nucleotides are TGCAGCGTTGAAGTGGCGGGGGGGCATACGCAGTATTTT.

The chain employs TRBV27 and TRBJ1-1; unclear D gene. Trimming pared 6 bases from V and 5 bases from J, leaving 19 bases between. The CDR3 length is 15 residues. The germline V gene encodes CDR1 MNHEY and CDR2 SMNVEV (reference sequence). The chain's CDR3 is CASRSLGGRSTEAFF. Written as DNA, the CDR3 is TGTGCCAGCAGGAGTCTAGGAGGCCGGAGTACTGAAGCTTTCTTT.

This clone has just one count. This chain uses TRBV7-2 with TRBJ1-4; TRBD1 might be the D (6 bases). V was shortened by 5 bases and J by 5 bases, with 18 bases between the two germline ends. From germline, CDR1 is SGHTA and CDR2 FQGNSA. The CDR3 spans 16 residues. Here the CDR3 DNA reads TGTGCCAGCAGCCCCAGCAAGGACAGCCTCAATGAAAAACTGTTTTTT. Encoded protein: CASSPSKDSLNEKLFF. The full variable domain, with the rest looked up from reference TRBV7-2 and TRBJ1-4, is GAGVSQSPSNKVTEKGKDVELRCDPISGHTALYWYRQSLGQGLEFLIYFQGNSAPDKSGLPSDRFSAERTGGSVSTLTIQRTQQEDSAVYLCASSPSKDSLNEKLFFGSGTQLSVL.

In its sample, this clone was seen once. The CDR3 nucleotides are TGTGCCAGCAGCTTGGGACAGTTCATGAACACTGAAGCTTTCTTT. As protein: CASSLGQFMNTEAFF. The chain uses TRBV5-5 and TRBJ1-1, with D perhaps TRBD1 (5 bases). Trimming took 0 bases from V and 0 from J, leaving 9 bases between them. The CDR3 is 15 amino acids. CDR1 is SGHKS and CDR2 is YYEKEE in the germline V gene (reference sequence).

The CDR3 nucleotides read TGCGCCAGCAGCTCCGGGACAGCCACCTACGAGCAGTACTTC. Protein: CASSSGTATYEQYF. The V call is TRBV10-1, the J call TRBJ2-7; 7 bases are shared with TRBD1. Germline CDR1 and CDR2: WNHNN and SYGVQD (reference sequence). The CDR3 loop spans 14 amino acids. V was clipped by 6 bases and J by 2 bases; unmatched bases: 7.

The CDR3 protein is CASSFGGPGKLFF. The CDR3 nucleotides are TGTGCCAGCAGTTTTGGGGGCCCCGGAAAACTGTTTTTT. The chain combines TRBV12-3 or TRBV12-4 with TRBJ1-4; D might be TRBD1 (6 bases). Trimming removed 3 bases at V and 10 bases at J, with 12 bases between. CDR3 length: 13 residues.

The rearrangement joins TRBV27 to TRBJ1-5, with TRBD1 matching over 8 bases. V shed 5 bases and J 7 bases; nucleotides not matched to a gene: 10. Germline V gene lookup returns CDR1 MNHEY and CDR2 SMNVEV (reference sequence). The CDR3 sequence is 15 residues long. The CDR3, as DNA: TGTGCCAGCAGTGCTGACAGGGGCGGTAGGCAGCCCCAGCATTTT. Translation gives CASSADRGGRQPQHF.

V usage is TRBV5-1 and J usage is TRBJ1-1; 8 nucleotides align to TRBD1. V dropped 2 bases and J dropped 4; count of bases not matched to a gene: 7. Germline-derived CDR1 and CDR2 are SGHRS and YFSETQ. This CDR3 comprises 15 residues. CDR3 coding DNA: TGCGCCAGCAGCTTTTCAGGGGGCCGGGTCACTGAAGCTTTCTTT. Encoded protein: CASSFSGGRVTEAFF.

The V and J genes are TRBV30 and TRBJ2-5; 7 bases fit TRBD1. There are 14 residues in the CDR3. V shed 3 bases, J shed 2 bases, and the junction held 6 bases outside the gene matches. Germline CDR1 GTSNPN, CDR2 SVGIG (reference sequence). CDR3 sequence: CAWSEGQLQETQYF. The CDR3 DNA is TGTGCCTGGAGCGAGGGACAGTTACAAGAGACCCAGTACTTC.

V usage is TRBV14 and J usage is TRBJ2-1; TRBD2 is a possible D gene (6 bases). The CDR3 runs 21 residues. Germline assignment: CDR1 SGHDN and CDR2 FVKESK. Trimming pared 2 bases from V and 0 bases from J, leaving 26 bases between. The CDR3 DNA reads as TGTGCCAGCAGCCAAATCCTAGGAGAAGGGAGGCGGTCGAACTCCTACAATGAGCAGTTCTTC. Its protein is CASSQILGEGRRSNSYNEQFF. Variable domain in full (rest from reference TRBV14 and TRBJ2-1): EAGVTQFPSHSVIEKGQTVTLRCDPISGHDNLYWYRRVMGKEIKFLLHFVKESKQDESGMPNNRFLAERTGGTYSTLKVQPAELEDSGVYFCASSQILGEGRRSNSYNEQFFGPGTRLTVL.

V usage is TRBV6-1 and J usage is TRBJ1-2; D remains unclear. Trimming shortened V by 3 bases and J by 6 bases, and 14 bases separated the two germline ends. The germline V gene encodes CDR1 MNHNS and CDR2 SASEGT. This CDR3 spans 14 amino acids. The CDR3 loop reads CASSDNPRGDGYTF. CDR3 DNA: TGTGCCAGCAGTGATAACCCACGCGGGGATGGCTACACCTTC.

This clone was detected only a few times. The chain combines TRBV9 with TRBJ1-4; D is ambiguous. Between the trimmed V and J ends, which lost 3 bases and 7 bases, there was a span of 13 bases. The CDR3 spans 14 residues. CDR1 SGDLS and CDR2 YYNGEE come from the germline V gene. CDR3 protein: CASSGTPRGEKLFF. The CDR3 bases are TGTGCCAGCAGCGGGACTCCCCGGGGTGAAAAACTGTTTTTT.

The chain employs TRBV6-5 and TRBJ2-2, with 12 bases that match TRBD2. This CDR3 spans 16 amino acids. CDR1 and CDR2 from the germline V gene are MNHEY and SVGAGI. V lost 2 bases to trimming and J lost 4 bases; unmatched junction nucleotides: 2. The CDR3 reads CASSYGLAGITGELFF. The CDR3 coding sequence is TGTGCCAGCAGTTACGGACTAGCGGGAATCACCGGGGAGCTGTTTTTT.

The chain joins TRBV5-4 to TRBJ2-1; 8 nucleotides align to TRBD2. The CDR3 is made up of 15 amino acids. With V trimmed by 4 bases and J by 5 bases, 8 bases remained unmatched. Germline CDR1 and CDR2: SGHNT and YYREEE (reference sequence). The CDR3 DNA reads as TGTGCCAGCAGCGCAGGACTAGCTGGGGACAATGAGCAGTTCTTC. Protein: CASSAGLAGDNEQFF. Filled out from reference TRBV5-4 and TRBJ2-1, the complete variable domain reads ETGVTQSPTHLIKTRGQQVTLRCSSQSGHNTVSWYQQALGQGPQFIFQYYREEENGRGNFPPRFSGLQFPNYSSELNVNALELDDSALYLCASSAGLAGDNEQFFGPGTRLTVL.

The DNA for the CDR3 is TGCGCCAGCAGCTTGTATGGGGGACAGGAAAACATTCAGTACTTC. The encoded protein is CASSLYGGQENIQYF. This chain joins TRBV5-1 and TRBJ2-4; 8 bases agree with TRBD1. The CDR3 extends over 15 amino acids. The J segment lost 5 bases and the V segment lost 1 base, leaving 5 bases of the junction unmatched. Per germline, CDR1 SGHRS and CDR2 YFSETQ. Filled out from reference TRBV5-1 and TRBJ2-4, the complete variable domain reads KAGVTQTPRYLIKTRGQQVTLSCSPISGHRSVSWYQQTPGQGLQFLFEYFSETQRNKGNFPGRFSGRQFSNSRSEMNVSTLELGDSALYLCASSLYGGQENIQYFGAGTRLSVL.

V is TRBV6-1 and J is TRBJ1-2; D unclear. CDR1 MNHNS and CDR2 SASEGT come from the germline V gene. The V gene lost 3 bases and the J gene lost 3 bases, with 8 bases spanning the gap. This CDR3 is built from 13 residues. The CDR3 region has the DNA TGTGCCAGCAGTGAGCTAGTCGACTATGGCTACACCTTC. Translating it yields CASSELVDYGYTF.

CDR3 sequence: CASSLPPQTGHTGELFF. DNA for the CDR3: TGTGCCAGCAGCTTACCCCCCCAGACAGGGCACACCGGGGAGCTGTTTTTT. The chain couples TRBV7-2 to TRBJ2-2; 7 bases map to TRBD1. V shed 2 bases, J shed 3 bases, and the junction held 9 bases outside the gene matches. The germline gives CDR1 SGHTA, CDR2 FQGNSA. This CDR3 comprises 17 residues.